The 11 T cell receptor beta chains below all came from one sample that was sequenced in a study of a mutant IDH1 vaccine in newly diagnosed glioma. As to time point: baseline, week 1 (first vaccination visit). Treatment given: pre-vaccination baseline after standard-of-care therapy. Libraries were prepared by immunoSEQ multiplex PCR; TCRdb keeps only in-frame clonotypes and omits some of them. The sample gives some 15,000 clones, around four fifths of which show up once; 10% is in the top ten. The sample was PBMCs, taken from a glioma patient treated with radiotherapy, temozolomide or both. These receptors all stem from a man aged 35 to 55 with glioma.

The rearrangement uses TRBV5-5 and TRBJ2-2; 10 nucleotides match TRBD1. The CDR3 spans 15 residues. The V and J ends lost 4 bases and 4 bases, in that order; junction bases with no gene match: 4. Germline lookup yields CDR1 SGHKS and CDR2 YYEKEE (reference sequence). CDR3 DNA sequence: TGTGCCAGCAGCAGGGACAGGGGAGTCACCGGGGAGCTGTTTTTT. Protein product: CASSRDRGVTGELFF.

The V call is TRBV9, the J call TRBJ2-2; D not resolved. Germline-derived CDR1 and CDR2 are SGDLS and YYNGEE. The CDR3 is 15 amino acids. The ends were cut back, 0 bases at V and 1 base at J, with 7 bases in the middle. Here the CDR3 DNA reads TGTGCCAGCAGCGTAGGTAATCAGAACACCGGGGAGCTGTTTTTT. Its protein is CASSVGNQNTGELFF.

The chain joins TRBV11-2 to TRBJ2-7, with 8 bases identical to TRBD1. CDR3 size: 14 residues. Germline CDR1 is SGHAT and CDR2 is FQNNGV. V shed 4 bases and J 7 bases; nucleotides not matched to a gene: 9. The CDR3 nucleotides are TGTGCCAGCAGCTCAGGGGGCTCCGGGGGAGAGCAGTACGTC. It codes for CASSSGGSGGEQYV.

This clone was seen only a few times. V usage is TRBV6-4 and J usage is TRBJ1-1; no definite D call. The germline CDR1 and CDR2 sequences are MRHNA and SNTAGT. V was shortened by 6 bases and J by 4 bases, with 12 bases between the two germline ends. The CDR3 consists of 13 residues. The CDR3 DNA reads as TGTGCCAGCAGCGCGGAGTCGAGCACTGAAGCTTTCTTT. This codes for CASSAESSTEAFF.

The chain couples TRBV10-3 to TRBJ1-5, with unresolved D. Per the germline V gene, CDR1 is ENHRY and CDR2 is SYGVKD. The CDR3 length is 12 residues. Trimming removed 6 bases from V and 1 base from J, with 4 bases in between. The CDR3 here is CAISESNQPQHF. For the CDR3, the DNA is TGTGCCATCAGCGAAAGCAATCAGCCCCAGCATTTT.

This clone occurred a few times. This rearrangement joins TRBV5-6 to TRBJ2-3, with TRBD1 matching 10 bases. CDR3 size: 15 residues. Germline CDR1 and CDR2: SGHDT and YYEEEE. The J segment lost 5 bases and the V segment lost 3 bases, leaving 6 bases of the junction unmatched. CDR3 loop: CASSSDRGPRDTQYF. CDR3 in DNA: TGTGCCAGCAGCTCCGACAGGGGGCCGAGAGATACGCAGTATTTT.

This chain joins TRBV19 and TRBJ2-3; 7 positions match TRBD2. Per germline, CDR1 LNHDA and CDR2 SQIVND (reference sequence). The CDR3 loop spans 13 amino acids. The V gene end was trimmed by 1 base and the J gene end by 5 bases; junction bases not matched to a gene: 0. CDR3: CASSIAGGDTQYF. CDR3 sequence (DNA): TGTGCCAGTAGTATAGCGGGGGGAGATACGCAGTATTTT.

CDR3 sequence: CASSGSEKSNYGYTF. DNA of the CDR3: TGCGCCAGCAGTGGTTCCGAAAAAAGCAACTATGGCTACACCTTC. V and J are TRBV10-2 and TRBJ1-2, with unresolved D. Looked up from germline, CDR1 is WSHSY and CDR2 is SAAADI. V shed 4 bases and J shed 2 bases, with 14 bases lying between them. The CDR3 is 15 amino acids.

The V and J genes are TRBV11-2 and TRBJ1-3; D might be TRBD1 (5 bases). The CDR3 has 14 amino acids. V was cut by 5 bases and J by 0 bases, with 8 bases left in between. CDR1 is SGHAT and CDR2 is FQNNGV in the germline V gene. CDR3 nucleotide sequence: TGTGCCAGCAGCGTCGACAGCTCTGGAAACACCATATATTTT. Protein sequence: CASSVDSSGNTIYF.

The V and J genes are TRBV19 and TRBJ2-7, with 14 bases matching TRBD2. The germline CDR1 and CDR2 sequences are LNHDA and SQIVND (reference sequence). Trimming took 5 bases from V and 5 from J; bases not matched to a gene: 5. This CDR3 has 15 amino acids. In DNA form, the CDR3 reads TGTGCCAGTAGTGTGGGACTAGCGGGAGACCACGAGCAGTACTTC. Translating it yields CASSVGLAGDHEQYF.

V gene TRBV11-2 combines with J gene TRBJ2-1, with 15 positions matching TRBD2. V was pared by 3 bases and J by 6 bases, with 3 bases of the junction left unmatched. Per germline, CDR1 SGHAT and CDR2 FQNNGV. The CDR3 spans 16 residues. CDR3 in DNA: TGTGCCAGCAGCTTCCGGACTAGCGGGAGGGCCAATGAGCAGTTCTTC. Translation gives CASSFRTSGRANEQFF.